What follows are 20 T cell receptor beta chains derived from one specimen sequenced in a study of cytomegalovirus exposure and HLA in healthy donors. Amplification used 60 Vbeta primers and 13 Jbeta primers. Generated by immunoSEQ multiplex PCR, the TCRdb table keeps only in-frame clones and is missing some. The top ten hold 8.5% of the sample, which has under 200,000 clones, about four fifths seen once. The sample taken for sequencing was PBMCs. These receptors were collected from a male donor in good health and CMV-seropositive.

This rearrangement joins TRBV28 to TRBJ1-1, with no clear D. Germline V gene data show CDR1 as MDHEN and CDR2 as SYDVKM. The CDR3 is 14 amino acids. V gave up 6 bases and J gave up 5 bases, with 16 bases separating them. The CDR3: CASSPSGRRTEAFF. The CDR3 DNA sequence: TGTGCCAGCAGCCCGTCTGGTAGGAGAACTGAAGCTTTCTTT.

V usage is TRBV27 and J usage is TRBJ2-1, with TRBD2 matching over 8 bases. This CDR3 region has 16 residues. Germline-derived CDR1 and CDR2 are MNHEY and SMNVEV (reference sequence). The V gene end was trimmed by 0 bases and the J gene end by 5 bases; junction bases not matched to a gene: 6. CDR3 bases: TGTGCCAGCAGTTTATCCTCGACTAGCGCAAACAATGAGCAGTTCTTC. As protein: CASSLSSTSANNEQFF.

In this sample, this clone turned up a few times. This sequence joins TRBV2 and TRBJ1-5, with D perhaps TRBD1 (6 bases). Germline V lookup: CDR1 SNHLY, CDR2 FYNNEI. The CDR3 is 18 residues long. Trimming pared 2 bases from V and 6 bases from J, leaving 23 bases between. This CDR3 is CASSEKSPGRGVPQPQHF. DNA of the CDR3: TGTGCCAGCAGTGAAAAGAGTCCGGGCAGGGGAGTCCCTCAGCCCCAGCATTTT.

The J gene is TRBJ1-2, the V gene TRBV2, with 11 bases matching TRBD1. The V and J ends lost 7 bases and 2 bases, in that order; junction bases with no gene match: 3. Looked up from germline, CDR1 is SNHLY and CDR2 is FYNNEI. The CDR3 has 14 amino acids. CDR3 residues: CASNRDRGNYGYTF. CDR3 bases: TGTGCCAGCAATCGGGACAGGGGGAACTATGGCTACACCTTC.

This chain uses TRBV27 with TRBJ1-4, with TRBD1 identical over 10 bases. The ends lost 6 bases at V and 4 bases at J; junction bases unmatched: 5. CDR1 is MNHEY and CDR2 is SMNVEV in the germline V gene (reference sequence). This CDR3 region has 15 residues. As DNA, the CDR3 is TGTGCCAGCAGGGACTGGACAGGGGGTAATGAAAAACTGTTTTTT. Its translation is CASRDWTGGNEKLFF.

This chain uses TRBV9 with TRBJ1-1; TRBD1 matches 8 bases. This CDR3 contains 15 residues. The germline V gene encodes CDR1 SGDLS and CDR2 YYNGEE. The V and J ends lost 0 bases and 2 bases, in that order; junction bases with no gene match: 3. In DNA, the CDR3 is TGTGCCAGCAGCGTAGCCGGACAGGGAAACACTGAAGCTTTCTTT. Translating gives CASSVAGQGNTEAFF.

CDR3 in amino acids: CASSSVGVGANVLTF. The CDR3 bases are TGTGCCAGCAGCTCTGTTGGAGTTGGGGCCAACGTCCTGACTTTC. V is TRBV7-9 and J is TRBJ2-6, with no clear D. This CDR3 contains 15 residues. Germline CDR1 reads SEHNR; CDR2 reads FQNEAQ (reference sequence). Trimming cost V 4 bases and J 3 bases, with 10 bases left between them.

This clone was seen more than once but under ten times. V gene TRBV4-1 combines with J gene TRBJ2-2; D remains unclear. The V and J ends lost 4 bases and 1 base respectively, with 10 bases between them. Germline V gene data show CDR1 as MGHRA and CDR2 as YSYEKL. The CDR3 runs to 15 residues. CDR3 sequence: CASSPQAQNTGELFF. Written as DNA, the CDR3 is TGCGCCAGCAGCCCCCAGGCGCAGAACACCGGGGAGCTGTTTTTT.

The chain is built from TRBV9 and TRBJ1-1; maybe TRBD1 (5 bases). Germline V gives CDR1 SGDLS, CDR2 YYNGEE. V was cut by 4 bases and J by 1 base, with 11 bases left in between. The CDR3 sequence is 14 residues long. The CDR3 region is CASSTGHENTEAFF. DNA of the CDR3: TGTGCCAGCAGCACAGGACACGAGAACACTGAAGCTTTCTTT. Together with reference TRBV9 and TRBJ1-1, the CDR3 gives the full variable domain: DSGVTQTPKHLITATGQRVTLRCSPRSGDLSVYWYQQSLDQGLQFLIQYYNGEERAKGNILERFSAQQFPDLHSELNLSSLELGDSALYFCASSTGHENTEAFFGQGTRLTVV.

The chain recombines TRBV28 with TRBJ1-2; 11 bases align to TRBD1. The CDR3 runs to 16 residues. Germline trimming cut 5 bases from V and 2 bases from J; bases unmatched to any gene: 7. The germline gives CDR1 MDHEN, CDR2 SYDVKM. The chain's CDR3 is CASSHYGTGGNYGYTF. Here the CDR3 DNA reads TGTGCCAGCAGTCACTACGGGACAGGGGGGAACTATGGCTACACCTTC.

The chain joins TRBV11-2 to TRBJ1-1; D might be TRBD1 (5 bases). Trimming left V 1 base short and J 4 bases short, with 7 bases between. Germline CDR1 and CDR2: SGHAT and FQNNGV. The CDR3 has 13 residues. This CDR3 reads CASSLGQGTEAFF. In nucleotides, the CDR3 is TGTGCCAGCAGCTTAGGTCAGGGCACTGAAGCTTTCTTT.

The J gene is TRBJ2-1, the V gene TRBV7-9; perhaps TRBD1 as D (5 bases). The CDR3 covers 11 residues. Trimming pared 3 bases from V and 9 bases from J, leaving 6 bases between. The germline CDR1 and CDR2 sequences are SEHNR and FQNEAQ (reference sequence). The DNA of the CDR3 is TGTGCCAGCAGCTTCAGGGTTGAGCAGTTCTTC. Translating gives CASSFRVEQFF.

This clone appeared a single time. The rearrangement links TRBV9 to TRBJ2-3, with D uncertain. The CDR3 runs 14 residues. Germline V CDR1 and CDR2: SGDLS, YYNGEE. With 2 bases removed from V and 0 bases from J, the gap between germline ends came to 7 bases. The CDR3 sequence: CASSVGPSTDTQYF. The CDR3 bases are TGTGCCAGCAGCGTGGGCCCTAGCACAGATACGCAGTATTTT.

This sequence joins TRBV19 and TRBJ1-5; possibly TRBD1 for D (5 bases). The CDR3 consists of 15 residues. Between the trimmed V and J ends, which lost 0 bases and 4 bases, there was a span of 10 bases. Germline V CDR1 and CDR2: LNHDA, SQIVND (reference sequence). CDR3 DNA: TGTGCCAGTAGTATAGATACTTACAGGAATCAGCCCCAGCATTTT. It specifies CASSIDTYRNQPQHF.

This clone appeared once. A junction boundary mismatches the germline segment, possibly from a read error. The V call is TRBV28, the J call TRBJ2-7; TRBD2 agrees at 13 bases. The length of the CDR3 is 17 residues. The germline CDR1 and CDR2 sequences are MDHEN and SYDVKM. The CDR3 sequence is CASSLPTSGRGSYEQHF. CDR3 in DNA: TGTGCCAGCAGTCTACCCACTAGCGGGAGGGGCTCCTACGAGCAGCACTTC.

V is TRBV9 and J is TRBJ2-1, with 9 bases aligning to TRBD2. Germline V lookup: CDR1 SGDLS, CDR2 YYNGEE. The V segment lost 3 bases and the J segment 0 bases; nucleotides outside the gene matches: 7. The CDR3 spans 17 residues. DNA for the CDR3: TGTGCCAGCAGCGCTTTAGCGGGAGTCCCCTCCTACAATGAGCAGTTCTTC. Translation gives CASSALAGVPSYNEQFF.

This clone came up a few times. The gene calls are TRBV6-4 and TRBJ1-5; 7 nucleotides align to TRBD1. The V gene end was trimmed by 9 bases and the J gene end by 2 bases; junction bases not matched to a gene: 13. The length of the CDR3 is 16 residues. Germline V gene sequence: CDR1 MRHNA, CDR2 SNTAGT. This CDR3 reads CARSDATGVGNQPQHF. The CDR3 DNA sequence: TGTGCCAGAAGCGATGCCACAGGGGTGGGCAATCAGCCCCAGCATTTT.

The chain carries TRBV10-1 and TRBJ2-2, with a weak D call TRBD2 (5 bases). The CDR3 consists of 15 residues. CDR1 and CDR2 (germline): WNHNN, SYGVQD (reference sequence). The V gene lost 5 bases and the J gene lost 0 bases, with 10 bases spanning the gap. The CDR3: CASSKTGTNTGELFF. The CDR3 DNA sequence: TGCGCCAGCAGTAAAACCGGGACGAACACCGGGGAGCTGTTTTTT.

This rearrangement joins TRBV7-2 to TRBJ2-1, with a weak D call TRBD1 (5 bases). CDR1 and CDR2 (germline): SGHTA, FQGNSA. Trimming removed 0 bases at V and 4 bases at J, with 10 bases between. The length of the CDR3 is 15 residues. The CDR3 DNA sequence: TGTGCCAGCAGCTTAGCGTACGACAGTTACAATGAGCAGTTCTTC. It encodes CASSLAYDSYNEQFF.

This sequence joins TRBV7-2 and TRBJ2-7; TRBD1 agrees at 7 bases. The CDR3 has 15 amino acids. Germline CDR1 SGHTA, CDR2 FQGNSA. With V trimmed by 1 base and J by 3 bases, 6 bases remained unmatched. The DNA of the CDR3 is TGTGCCAGCAGCTTAGAAGGGGGCACGAACTACGAGCAGTACTTC. It specifies CASSLEGGTNYEQYF.